This T cell receptor (beta chain) was captured by sequencing in a study of blood T cell repertoires in COVID-19. Study-wide background: Samples of COVID-19 (acute and convalescent) were obtained from the United States, Italy and Spain. The cDNA or gDNA used as material had been derived from T cells, B-cell-depleted T cells, or PBMCs.

Source study methods: Amplifying reference gene primers gave estimates of nucleated cell counts. Repertoires were generated with immunoSEQ multiplex PCR, while TCRdb's copy carries only in-frame clones and drops some. The V and J calls and the clone size are those of that table, but D and trimming were determined from the DNA. Among a few hundred thousand clones, about 85% were seen once, and the ten largest hold about 1%. In Seattle, patients joined the study during active infection and were tracked longitudinally. After removal of 4 bases from V and 0 bases from J, the junction contained 11 bases not matched to a gene. Germline values: CDR1 SGHNT, CDR2 YYREEE (reference sequence). This CDR3 comprises 18 residues.

Sequenced material: peripheral blood. The chain carries TRBV5-4 and TRBJ2-4, with 9 bases identical to TRBD1. This TCR came from a human donor with COVID-19, enrolled during active disease. The donor label of this sample is uncertain. CDR3 residues: CASSPWDREGLAKNIQYF. The CDR3 DNA follows: TGTGCCAGCAGCCCTTGGGACAGGGAAGGGCTAGCCAAAAACATTCAGTACTTC.